This entry lists 18 T cell receptor beta chains sequenced from one sample in a study of blood T cell repertoires in COVID-19 (dated by TCRdb to about 2020). The library was prepared using the immunoSEQ multiplex PCR assay. As stored in TCRdb, this immuneACCESS dataset retains in-frame rearrangements with V and J assigned. A fraction of the clones does not appear; measured against another copy, unresolved V genes explain less than half of the discrepancy, and the remainder lacks a known reason. This sample gives 130,000 or so clones in total; around 89% of them show up just once. Roughly 18% of the sample belongs to the ten largest clones. The sample taken for sequencing was peripheral blood. The origin of the receptors is a man aged 45-65 years with active or convalescent COVID-19.

CDR3 nucleotide sequence: TGTGCCAGCAGCCTAGGTGGGAGGGGCACAGATACGCAGTATTTT. Translation gives CASSLGGRGTDTQYF. This sequence joins TRBV11-3 and TRBJ2-3; 7 bases agree with TRBD2. Germline V gives CDR1 SGHNT, CDR2 YENEEA. With V trimmed by 5 bases and J by 1 base, 6 bases remained unmatched. This CDR3 is built from 15 residues.

The chain has TRBV7-6 and TRBJ2-7, with 7 bases fitting TRBD2. CDR1 and CDR2 (germline): SGHVS, FNYEAQ. Germline trimming cut 3 bases from V and 0 bases from J; bases unmatched to any gene: 2. The CDR3 has 14 residues. The CDR3: CASSFGGSSYEQYF. CDR3 nucleotides: TGTGCCAGCAGCTTCGGCGGGAGCTCCTACGAGCAGTACTTC.

This clone has a handful of counts. The V call is TRBV18, the J call TRBJ2-1; D ambiguous. V lost 1 base to trimming and J lost 4 bases, with 5 bases between them. The CDR3 runs 13 residues. Germline loops: CDR1 KGHSH, CDR2 LQKENI. The CDR3 loop is CASSPRQYNEQFF. Here the CDR3 DNA reads TGTGCCAGCTCACCACGACAATACAATGAGCAGTTCTTC.

This clone was seen only once. The chain joins TRBV6-5 to TRBJ1-1, with D unclear. The CDR3 has 14 amino acids. V was shortened by 2 bases and J by 0 bases, with 7 bases between the two germline ends. Germline-derived CDR1 and CDR2 are MNHEY and SVGAGI. The CDR3: CASSYRQVNTEAFF. The CDR3, as DNA: TGTGCCAGCAGTTACAGGCAGGTGAACACTGAAGCTTTCTTT.

The V gene is TRBV5-1, the J gene TRBJ2-5; TRBD2 matches 8 bases. Germline loops: CDR1 SGHRS, CDR2 YFSETQ. The CDR3 consists of 16 residues. Trimming cost V 3 bases and J 0 bases; bases outside gene matches: 7. CDR3: CASSSGAGGYQETQYF. For the CDR3, the DNA is TGCGCCAGCAGCTCAGGGGCGGGAGGCTACCAAGAGACCCAGTACTTC.

The V call is TRBV2, the J call TRBJ1-6; D call uncertain. V lost 2 bases to trimming and J lost 7 bases, with 12 bases between them. CDR3 size: 15 residues. Germline V lookup: CDR1 SNHLY, CDR2 FYNNEI. CDR3 bases: TGTGCCAGCAGTGAATCAGCTAGGTCGAATTCACCCCTCCACTTT. This codes for CASSESARSNSPLHF.

This sequence joins TRBV18 and TRBJ2-3; 8 positions agree with TRBD1. CDR3 size: 14 residues. Germline CDR1 KGHSH, CDR2 LQKENI. V lost 3 bases, J lost 8 bases, and 7 bases stayed unmatched. The CDR3 DNA reads as TGTGCCAGCTCACCCGGACAGGGAGAAGGTACGCAGTATTTT. Its protein is CASSPGQGEGTQYF.

The V gene is TRBV11-2, the J gene TRBJ2-1, with TRBD2 identical over 9 bases. CDR3 length: 15 residues. The V gene's germline CDR1 is SGHAT and CDR2 FQNNGV. V was pared by 3 bases and J by 4 bases, with 4 bases of the junction left unmatched. The CDR3 bases are TGTGCCAGCAGCTTGGGCCTAGCGGGGTACAATGAGCAGTTCTTC. As protein: CASSLGLAGYNEQFF.

CDR3 nucleotide sequence: TGTGCCAGTAGGGCTAAGGTAGCGGGGGGCTCCTACAATGAGCAGTTCTTC. This gives the protein CASRAKVAGGSYNEQFF. The rearrangement uses TRBV19 and TRBJ2-1; 10 positions match TRBD2. The trim removed 6 bases at V and 0 bases at J, leaving 8 bases unmatched. The CDR3 loop spans 17 amino acids. CDR1 is LNHDA and CDR2 is SQIVND in the germline V gene (reference sequence).

The rearrangement joins TRBV18 to TRBJ1-6; 9 bases match TRBD1. CDR3 length: 12 residues. V was clipped by 10 bases and J by 8 bases; unmatched bases: 3. In germline, CDR1 is KGHSH, CDR2 LQKENI. The CDR3 sequence is CATRDRDSPLHF. The CDR3 region has the DNA TGTGCCACAAGGGACAGGGATTCACCCCTCCACTTT.

This sequence joins TRBV6-2 or TRBV6-3 and TRBJ2-6; D not resolved. Germline CDR1 reads MNHEY; CDR2 reads SVGEGT. V was clipped by 4 bases and J by 0 bases, with 19 bases between them. This CDR3 region has 19 residues. CDR3 sequence reads: CASSWRGSPSRSGANVLTF. The CDR3, as DNA: TGTGCCAGCAGTTGGAGAGGCTCCCCCTCTCGCTCTGGGGCCAACGTCCTGACTTTC.

The chain uses TRBV24-1 and TRBJ2-7; 7 nucleotides match TRBD2. Germline V lookup: CDR1 KGHDR, CDR2 SFDVKD. Trimming took 4 bases from V and 3 from J; bases not matched to a gene: 5. This CDR3 contains 14 residues. The CDR3 loop is CATSDRGSIYEQYF. The CDR3 coding sequence is TGTGCCACCAGTGACCGCGGGAGTATCTACGAGCAGTACTTC.

The J gene is TRBJ1-1, the V gene TRBV5-1, with 10 bases matching TRBD1. The CDR3 consists of 15 residues. V dropped 4 bases and J dropped 0; count of bases not matched to a gene: 3. The germline V gene encodes CDR1 SGHRS and CDR2 YFSETQ. The CDR3 region is CASSKDRGVNTEAFF. The CDR3 bases are TGCGCCAGCAGCAAGGACAGGGGGGTGAACACTGAAGCTTTCTTT.

The chain has TRBV21-1 and TRBJ2-7; the tabulated D call, TRBD2, remains unverified against the DNA. TRBV21-1 is a known pseudogene. The CDR3 runs to 13 residues. CDR3: CASSQRRSYEQYF. CDR3 DNA: TGTGCCAGCAGCCAAAGGAGGTCCTACGAGCAGTACTTC.

The V and J genes are TRBV7-2 and TRBJ2-5, with D possibly matching TRBD2 (6 bases). The CDR3 loop spans 16 amino acids. Germline V lookup: CDR1 SGHTA, CDR2 FQGNSA. The ends were cut back, 2 bases at V and 4 bases at J, with 17 bases in the middle. In DNA, the CDR3 is TGTGCCAGCAGCTTATCCGGTAGCGGTGGGGGAGAGACCCAGTACTTC. Translated: CASSLSGSGGGETQYF.

The rearrangement joins TRBV19 to TRBJ2-3, with 8 bases identical to TRBD1. The germline CDR1 and CDR2 sequences are LNHDA and SQIVND (reference sequence). The CDR3 totals 13 residues. V shed 9 bases and J 3 bases; nucleotides not matched to a gene: 5. CDR3: CASGQGTTDTQYF. CDR3 bases: TGTGCCAGCGGACAGGGCACTACAGATACGCAGTATTTT.

The V gene is TRBV5-4, the J gene TRBJ2-7; 10 bases are a match to TRBD2. The ends lost 4 bases at V and 2 bases at J; junction bases unmatched: 6. The CDR3 length is 15 residues. Germline V gene data show CDR1 as SGHNT and CDR2 as YYREEE (reference sequence). CDR3 coding DNA: TGTGCCAGCAGCCCCGCTAGCGGGGGTCCCTACGAGCAGTACTTC. Translating it yields CASSPASGGPYEQYF.

The table lists this clone with many counts. The chain uses TRBV30 and TRBJ2-5; TRBD1 is a possible D gene (6 bases). Germline values: CDR1 GTSNPN, CDR2 SVGIG (reference sequence). The CDR3 is made up of 14 amino acids. Deletions cut 2 bases from V and 11 bases from J, with 21 bases between. The CDR3 protein is CAWSPGTPAEGQYF. The CDR3 DNA follows: TGTGCCTGGAGTCCAGGGACACCCGCCGAGGGTCAGTACTTC.